This entry lists 8 T cell receptor beta chains sequenced from one sample in a study of OX40 agonist ivuxolimab in advanced cancers. Here immunoSEQ multiplex PCR was the method, and the copy in TCRdb shows in-frame clones only, minus some. The table has some 69,000 clones, 60% to 85% seen once. This sample comprised CD4+ or CD8+ T cells sorted from blood, obtained in a trial of the OX40 agonist ivuxolimab. The receptors originated from an adult with an advanced solid tumor such as melanoma, head and neck, liver or kidney cancer.

With regard to this clone: The sample contains more than one DNA sequence encoding this CDR3. The CDR3 DNA reads as TGTGCCATCAGGGGCAACACTGAAGCTTTCTTT. Its protein is CAIRGNTEAFF. The chain recombines TRBV10-3 with TRBJ1-1; D gene uncertain. Trimming removed 6 bases at V and 2 bases at J, with 4 bases between. CDR3 length: 11 amino acids. CDR1 and CDR2 (germline): ENHRY, SYGVKD.

The chain's CDR3 is CASSRDGKSYEQYF. For the CDR3, the DNA is TGTGCCAGCAGCAGGGACGGAAAATCCTACGAGCAGTACTTC. This rearrangement joins TRBV9 to TRBJ2-7; D could derive from TRBD1 or TRBD2 (5 bases each). CDR3 length: 14 residues. The germline V gene has CDR1 SGDLS and CDR2 YYNGEE. Trimming removed 4 bases at V and 1 base at J, with 12 bases between.

This chain links TRBV27 with TRBJ2-1; 8 nucleotides match TRBD2. The CDR3 totals 18 residues. Germline values: CDR1 MNHEY, CDR2 SMNVEV (reference sequence). Unmatched junction bases numbered 14, after V lost 7 bases and J lost 0 bases. The DNA of the CDR3 is TGTGCCAGCACCTATAAAAGGGGGGCGGGAGGCTCCTACAATGAGCAGTTCTTC. As protein: CASTYKRGAGGSYNEQFF.

The genes are TRBV7-2 and TRBJ2-1; 7 bases map to TRBD2. This CDR3 has 16 residues. Germline V gene sequence: CDR1 SGHTA, CDR2 FQGNSA. V was pared by 5 bases and J by 4 bases, with 11 bases of the junction left unmatched. CDR3: CASSPRGLAVYNEQFF. The CDR3 DNA reads as TGTGCCAGCAGCCCTAGAGGGCTAGCGGTTTACAATGAGCAGTTCTTC.

The V and J genes are TRBV19 and TRBJ1-1; TRBD1 aligns across 10 bases. CDR3 length: 16 residues. CDR1 and CDR2 from the germline V gene are LNHDA and SQIVND (reference sequence). V lost 5 bases and J lost 5; bases outside the gene matches: 11. CDR3 protein: CASSPRDRGRGTEAFF. As DNA, the CDR3 is TGTGCCAGTAGTCCCCGGGACAGGGGCAGGGGTACTGAAGCTTTCTTT.

CDR3 in amino acids: CAWIRWGEAFF. CDR3 DNA sequence: TGTGCCTGGATCCGATGGGGTGAAGCTTTCTTT. V and J are TRBV30 and TRBJ1-1; D ambiguous. CDR1 GTSNPN and CDR2 SVGIG come from the germline V gene (reference sequence). Trimming took off 4 bases at V and 7 bases at J, with 10 bases between the two ends. The CDR3 extends over 11 amino acids.

The chain carries TRBV7-2 and TRBJ1-5; unclear D gene. Germline V gives CDR1 SGHTA, CDR2 FQGNSA. Trimming removed 3 bases from V and 3 bases from J, with 9 bases in between. This CDR3 contains 14 residues. CDR3 nucleotide sequence: TGTGCCAGCAGCTTTTCCAGTAACAATCAGCCCCAGCATTTT. Amino acids: CASSFSSNNQPQHF.

The CDR3 DNA sequence: TGTGCCAGCGAAACTTCTCAGCCTTTGAACACTGAAGCTTTCTTT. It is translated as CASETSQPLNTEAFF. The rearrangement joins TRBV2 to TRBJ1-1; D gene uncertain. The CDR3 extends over 15 amino acids. The V end was cut by 8 bases, the J end by 0 bases, with 16 bases between. Germline CDR1 reads SNHLY; CDR2 reads FYNNEI.